This T cell receptor (beta chain) came from a study of blood T cell repertoires in COVID-19. As for the study in general: Samples taken during acute and convalescent COVID-19 were collected in the United States, Italy and Spain. In each case, the material was cDNA or gDNA derived from T cells, B-cell-depleted T cells, or PBMCs.

Trimming shortened V by 7 bases and J by 3 bases, and 15 bases separated the two germline ends. This CDR3 has 14 amino acids. CDR1 SGHRS and CDR2 YFSETQ come from the germline V gene. Authors' analysis steps: Using reference gene primer amplification, nucleated cell counts were estimated. Here immunoSEQ multiplex PCR was the method, and the copy in TCRdb shows in-frame clones only, minus some. That table gives V, J and clone size, and the DNA gave D and trimming. This sample has about 99,000 clones; approximately 80% occur once, and the top ten carry roughly 3.4%. The sequence came from a woman aged 80 or over with active or convalescent COVID-19. The source material was peripheral blood. The chain carries TRBV5-1 and TRBJ2-3; no firm D call. CDR3 sequence reads: CASRMGYTTDTQYF. DNA of the CDR3: TGCGCCAGCCGCATGGGGTACACGACAGATACGCAGTATTTT.